A selection of T cell receptor beta chains follows, all from one sample in a study of cytomegalovirus exposure and HLA in healthy donors. Profiling relied on immunoSEQ multiplex PCR, and the TCRdb table lists in-frame clones only, not all of them. Here the sample spans under 200,000 clones, around 74% being singletons. Source material: PBMCs. Source of these receptors: a woman in her twenties or thirties in good health and CMV-seronegative. Both conserved end residues are part of each CDR3. The D gene is left open where the match is weak. A clone size is listed for some rows: how often the clone was seen (once, few, many), or a class if it is expanded.

CDR3 protein: CASIKDRGLITEAFF; CDR3 DNA: TGTGCCAGCATCAAGGACAGGGGGCTCATTACCGAAGCTTTCTTT; J gene: TRBJ1-1; V gene: TRBV2; clone size: NA; D gene: TRBD1
CDR3 protein: CASSPYQGSGNTIYF; CDR3 DNA: TGTGCCAGCAGCCCATACCAGGGCTCTGGAAACACCATATATTTT; J gene: TRBJ1-3; V gene: TRBV7-2; clone size: NA; D gene: NA
CDR3 protein: CASSYNQGNQPQHF; CDR3 DNA: TGTGCCAGCAGTTACAACCAGGGCAATCAGCCCCAGCATTTT; J gene: TRBJ1-5; V gene: TRBV6-5; clone size: NA; D gene: NA
CDR3 protein: CSVGQGRHQPQHF; CDR3 DNA: TGCAGCGTAGGACAGGGCCGTCATCAGCCCCAGCATTTT; J gene: TRBJ1-5; V gene: TRBV29-1; clone size: NA; D gene: TRBD1
CDR3 protein: CASSLAGTGGREKLFF; CDR3 DNA: TGTGCCAGCAGCTTGGCCGGGACAGGGGGGAGGGAAAAACTGTTTTTT; J gene: TRBJ1-4; V gene: TRBV5-5; clone size: once; D gene: TRBD1
CDR3 protein: CASSLRPRQGRGEQYF; CDR3 DNA: TGTGCCAGCAGCCTCCGCCCTAGACAGGGGCGGGGCGAGCAGTACTTC; J gene: TRBJ2-7; V gene: TRBV9; clone size: NA; D gene: TRBD1
CDR3 protein: CASSIERGPYNEQFF; CDR3 DNA: TGTGCCAGTAGTATTGAGCGGGGGCCCTACAATGAGCAGTTCTTC; J gene: TRBJ2-1; V gene: TRBV19; clone size: NA; D gene: TRBD2
CDR3 protein: CASTRIGGITDTQYF; CDR3 DNA: TGTGCCAGCACTCGAATTGGGGGCATCACAGATACGCAGTATTTT; J gene: TRBJ2-3; V gene: TRBV27; clone size: NA; D gene: NA
CDR3 protein: CASSYYTGTEAFF; CDR3 DNA: TGTGCCAGCAGTTACTATACAGGGACTGAAGCTTTCTTT; J gene: TRBJ1-1; V gene: TRBV2; clone size: few; D gene: NA
CDR3 protein: CASRTGGASTEAFF; CDR3 DNA: TGTGCCAGCAGAACAGGGGGCGCGAGCACTGAAGCTTTCTTT; J gene: TRBJ1-1; V gene: TRBV6-1; clone size: NA; D gene: TRBD1
CDR3 protein: CASSWGDYGYTF; CDR3 DNA: TGTGCCAGCAGTTGGGGGGACTATGGCTACACCTTC; J gene: TRBJ1-2; V gene: TRBV6-5; clone size: NA; D gene: NA
CDR3 protein: CASSQNEGAVSPLHF; CDR3 DNA: TGTGCCAGCAGCCAGAACGAGGGGGCGGTGTCACCCCTCCACTTT; J gene: TRBJ1-6; V gene: TRBV6-5; clone size: once; D gene: TRBD1
CDR3 protein: CASSPDSPDQPQHF; CDR3 DNA: TGCGCCAGCAGCCCGGACTCCCCGGATCAGCCCCAGCATTTT; J gene: TRBJ1-5; V gene: TRBV5-1; clone size: NA; D gene: NA
CDR3 protein: CASTYQGLVPSGANVLTF; CDR3 DNA: TGTGCCAGCACTTACCAGGGCTTAGTTCCCTCTGGGGCCAACGTCCTGACTTTC; J gene: TRBJ2-6; V gene: TRBV2; clone size: NA; D gene: NA
CDR3 protein: CASSFPGQGRAFF; CDR3 DNA: TGTGCCAGCAGTTTCCCGGGACAGGGTAGGGCTTTCTTT; J gene: TRBJ1-1; V gene: TRBV6-5; clone size: NA; D gene: TRBD1
CDR3 protein: CASSPFAGAMNTEAFF; CDR3 DNA: TGTGCCAGCTCACCGTTCGCAGGGGCAATGAACACTGAAGCTTTCTTT; J gene: TRBJ1-1; V gene: TRBV18; clone size: NA; D gene: NA
CDR3 protein: CASSLDWRTGELFF; CDR3 DNA: TGTGCCAGCTCCCTCGACTGGAGGACCGGGGAGCTGTTTTTT; J gene: TRBJ2-2; V gene: TRBV18; clone size: NA; D gene: NA
CDR3 protein: CASSEAAPSPAEAFF; CDR3 DNA: TGTGCCAGCAGTGAAGCCGCTCCATCGCCGGCTGAAGCTTTCTTT; J gene: TRBJ1-1; V gene: TRBV25-1; clone size: NA; D gene: NA
CDR3 protein: CASSESAALRMFF; CDR3 DNA: TGTGCCAGCAGTGAATCCGCGGCCCTCAGAATGTTCTTC; J gene: TRBJ2-1; V gene: TRBV25-1; clone size: few; D gene: NA
CDR3 protein: CASSLRVAGGAGELFF; CDR3 DNA: TGTGCCAGCAGCCTCCGGGTAGCGGGGGGCGCCGGGGAGCTGTTTTTT; J gene: TRBJ2-2; V gene: TRBV7-9; clone size: once; D gene: TRBD2
CDR3 protein: CASSSRGAHEQYF; CDR3 DNA: TGTGCCAGCAGCTCCCGGGGAGCCCACGAGCAGTACTTC; J gene: TRBJ2-7; V gene: TRBV5-4; clone size: NA; D gene: NA
CDR3 protein: CAWSVGEPSGGPTDTQYF; CDR3 DNA: TGTGCCTGGAGTGTCGGGGAACCTAGCGGGGGGCCGACAGATACGCAGTATTTT; J gene: TRBJ2-3; V gene: TRBV30; clone size: NA; D gene: TRBD2
CDR3 protein: CASRSGTSAGTQYF; CDR3 DNA: TGTGCCAGCAGATCCGGGACTAGCGCGGGTACGCAGTATTTT; J gene: TRBJ2-3; V gene: TRBV6-5; clone size: few; D gene: TRBD2
CDR3 protein: CASSSGQGAGGSPLHF; CDR3 DNA: TGTGCCAGCAGCTCGGGACAGGGGGCGGGCGGATCACCCCTCCACTTT; J gene: TRBJ1-6; V gene: TRBV7-6; clone size: NA; D gene: TRBD1
CDR3 protein: CASSPAGGGYNEQFF; CDR3 DNA: TGTGCCAGCTCACCAGCGGGGGGTGGCTACAATGAGCAGTTCTTC; J gene: TRBJ2-1; V gene: TRBV18; clone size: NA; D gene: TRBD2
CDR3 protein: CASSLALLASGGSRSYEQYF; CDR3 DNA: TGTGCCAGCAGCTTAGCGCTTCTAGCTAGCGGGGGTTCCAGATCCTACGAGCAGTACTTC; J gene: TRBJ2-7; V gene: TRBV7-8; clone size: once; D gene: TRBD2
CDR3 protein: CASSAGGAQETQYF; CDR3 DNA: TGTGCCAGCAGTGCTGGGGGCGCTCAAGAGACCCAGTACTTC; J gene: TRBJ2-5; V gene: TRBV6-1; clone size: NA; D gene: NA
CDR3 protein: CAIRDTGGPYEQYF; CDR3 DNA: TGTGCCATCAGGGATACAGGGGGCCCCTACGAGCAGTACTTC; J gene: TRBJ2-7; V gene: TRBV10-3; clone size: NA; D gene: TRBD1